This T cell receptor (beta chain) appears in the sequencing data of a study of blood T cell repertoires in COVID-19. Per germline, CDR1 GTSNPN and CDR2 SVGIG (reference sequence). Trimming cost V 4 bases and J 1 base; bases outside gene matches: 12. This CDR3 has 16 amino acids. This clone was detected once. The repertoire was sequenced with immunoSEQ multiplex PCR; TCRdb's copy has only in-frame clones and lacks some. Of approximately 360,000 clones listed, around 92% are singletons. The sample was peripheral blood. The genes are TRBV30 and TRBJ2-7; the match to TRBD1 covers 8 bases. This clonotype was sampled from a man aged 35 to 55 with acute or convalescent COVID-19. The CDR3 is CAWTHPRTGTSYEQYF. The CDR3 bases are TGTGCCTGGACCCATCCTCGGACAGGGACGTCCTACGAGCAGTACTTC.